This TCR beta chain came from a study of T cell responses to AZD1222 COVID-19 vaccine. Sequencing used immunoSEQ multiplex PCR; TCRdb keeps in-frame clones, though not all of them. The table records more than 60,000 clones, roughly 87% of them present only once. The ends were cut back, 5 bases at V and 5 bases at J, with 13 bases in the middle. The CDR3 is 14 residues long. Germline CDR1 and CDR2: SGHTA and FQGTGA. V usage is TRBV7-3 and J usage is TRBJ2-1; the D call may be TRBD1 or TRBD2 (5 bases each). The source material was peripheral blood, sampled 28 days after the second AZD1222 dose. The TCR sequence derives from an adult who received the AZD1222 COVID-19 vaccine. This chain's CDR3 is CASSPSGPNNEQFF. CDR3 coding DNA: TGTGCCAGCAGCCCATCGGGACCCAACAATGAGCAGTTCTTC.